A single sample gave rise to the 31 T cell receptor gamma chains below, sequenced in a study of gamma-delta T cells after stem cell transplantation (dated by TCRdb to the mid-2010s). The method was RT-PCR. The run used an Illumina MiSeq. Identical DNA sequences were merged into single rows after TCRdb reprocessed the public reads with CATT. The sample table contains about 300 gamma-chain clones; only one count was recorded for more than 50% of them. Jointly, the top ten make up roughly 72% of the sample. Sequenced: gamma-delta T cells. The receptors were gathered from a human donor. It is not recorded whose cells these are; they may come from a transplant donor.

V and J are TRGV9 and TRGJP. Here the J gene was assigned by germline matching of the DNA, as TCRdb has none. This CDR3 is 15 amino acids long. The germline V gene has CDR1 GITISATS and CDR2 ISYDGTV (reference sequence). After removal of 2 bases from V and 5 bases from J, the junction contained 0 bases not matched to a gene. CDR3 residues: CALWEEELGKKIKVF. The CDR3 DNA reads TGTGCCTTGTGGGAGGAAGAGTTGGGCAAAAAAATCAAGGTATTT.

CDR3 in DNA: TGTGCCTTGTGGGAGCAAATAACCCTGAAGAAACTCTTT. This gives the protein CALWEQITLKKLF. The chain uses TRGV9 and TRGJ1 or TRGJ2. No J segment appears in TCRdb, so it was assigned here by matching the sequence to germline. Germline CDR1 is GITISATS and CDR2 is ISYDGTV (reference sequence). V trimming: 3 bases; J trimming: 10 bases; junction bases outside the gene matches: 12. The CDR3 is made up of 13 amino acids.

This clone occurred a few times. The sample contains more than one DNA sequence encoding this CDR3. The chain is built from TRGV9 and TRGJP. Assignment of the J gene here rests on matching the DNA to germline, because TCRdb gives none. The germline CDR1 and CDR2 sequences are GITISATS and ISYDGTV (reference sequence). V dropped 2 bases and J dropped 7; count of bases not matched to a gene: 5. The CDR3 totals 16 residues. The CDR3 nucleotides read TGTGCCTTGTGGGAGGAGTTGGAGTTGGGCAAAAAAATCAAGGTATTT. Translation: CALWEELELGKKIKVF.

The V call is TRGV9, the J call TRGJP. No J segment appears in TCRdb, so it was assigned here by matching the sequence to germline. V lost 2 bases and J lost 9; bases outside the gene matches: 1. There are 14 residues in the CDR3. Germline CDR1 reads GITISATS; CDR2 reads ISYDGTV (reference sequence). The CDR3 region has the DNA TGTGCCTTGTGGGAGGCGTTGGGCAAAAAAATCAAGGTATTT. Protein: CALWEALGKKIKVF.

The genes are TRGV9 and TRGJP. TCRdb leaves out the J gene; it was filled in here by matching the DNA to germline. V gave up 3 bases and J gave up 9 bases; unmatched junction bases: 11. This CDR3 comprises 17 residues. The germline CDR1 and CDR2 sequences are GITISATS and ISYDGTV (reference sequence). In DNA, the CDR3 is TGTGCCTTGTGGGAGTACGGGTTAGGGTTGGGCAAAAAAATCAAGGTATTT. Its translation: CALWEYGLGLGKKIKVF.

No call was made for the V gene; the J gene is TRGJ1 or TRGJ2. The CDR3 has 16 residues. The CDR3 spells CALWEVHLGRHYKKLF. The CDR3 nucleotides read TGTGCCTTGTGGGAGGTGCACCTAGGTCGGCATTATAAGAAACTCTTT.

The chain carries TRGV9 and TRGJ1 or TRGJ2. This CDR3 region has 14 residues. Germline CDR1 is GITISATS and CDR2 is ISYDGTV (reference sequence). V shed 0 bases and J 8 bases; nucleotides not matched to a gene: 10. CDR3 sequence (DNA): TGTGCCTTGTGGGAGGTGCCCCAGGCCAATAAGAAACTCTTT. Amino acids: CALWEVPQANKKLF.

The genes are TRGV9 and TRGJP. TCRdb supplies no J gene; here it was assigned by aligning the nucleotide sequence to germline. CDR3 length equals 16 residues. In germline, CDR1 is GITISATS, CDR2 ISYDGTV (reference sequence). V shed 4 bases, J shed 4 bases, and the junction held 4 bases outside the gene matches. CDR3 protein: CALWDIQELGKKIKVF. The CDR3 DNA reads TGTGCCTTGTGGGATATACAAGAGTTGGGCAAAAAAATCAAGGTATTT.

This clone was observed a single time. The rearrangement uses TRGV9 and TRGJP. TCRdb does not report a J gene; here it was assigned by matching the DNA to germline references. Germline lookup yields CDR1 GITISATS and CDR2 ISYDGTV (reference sequence). J gave up 4 bases and V 0 bases, and 6 bases lay outside the gene matches. This CDR3 spans 18 amino acids. CDR3 loop: CALWEVHVQELGKKIKVF. The DNA of the CDR3 is TGTGCCTTGTGGGAGGTGCATGTCCAAGAGTTGGGCAAAAAAATCAAGGTATTT.

With regard to this clone: At one boundary the junction diverges from the germline segment, which might be a read error. The chain recombines TRGV9 with TRGJP. No J gene was available from TCRdb, and it was assigned here by a germline match of the DNA. This CDR3 region has 15 residues. Germline CDR1 reads GITISATS; CDR2 reads ISYDGTV (reference sequence). Here the CDR3 reads CALWEAELGKEIKVF. The DNA for the CDR3 is TGTGCCTTGTGGGAGGCAGAGTTGGGCAAAGAAATCAAGGTATTT.

This clone was detected only a few times. V is TRGV9 and J is TRGJ1 or TRGJ2. The J gene, missing from TCRdb, was assigned here through DNA to germline matching. CDR1 and CDR2 from the germline V gene are GITISATS and ISYDGTV (reference sequence). The V gene end was trimmed by 3 bases and the J gene end by 7 bases; junction bases not matched to a gene: 9. The CDR3 consists of 13 residues. The CDR3 reads CALWEHSNYKKLF. In nucleotides, the CDR3 is TGTGCCTTGTGGGAGCATTCTAACTATAAGAAACTCTTT.

J is TRGJP and V is TRGV9. The J gene was not available in TCRdb and was assigned here by matching the DNA to germline segments. CDR3 length: 17 residues. Unmatched junction bases numbered 5, after V lost 2 bases and J lost 4 bases. Germline V gene sequence: CDR1 GITISATS, CDR2 ISYDGTV (reference sequence). Written as DNA, the CDR3 is TGTGCCTTGTGGGAGGACCTCCAAGAGTTGGGCAAAAAAATCAAGGTATTT. The encoded protein is CALWEDLQELGKKIKVF.

This clone was counted between two and nine times. A much larger clone differs from this one at a single base, so this may be a read error. Other DNA sequences from this sample encode an identical CDR3 as well. The chain recombines TRGV9 with TRGJP. TCRdb lists no J gene, so it was determined here by aligning the DNA to germline. From germline, CDR1 is GITISATS and CDR2 ISYDGTV (reference sequence). CDR3 size: 16 residues. The junction had 3 bases not matched to a gene; V was cut back by 4 bases and J by 3 bases. The CDR3 is CALWEVQELGKKIKVF. DNA of the CDR3: TGTGCCTTGTGGGAAGTGCAAGAGTTGGGCAAAAAAATCAAGGTATTT.

With respect to this clone: A much larger clone sits a single nucleotide away, making a read error possible. The V and J genes are TRGV9 and TRGJ1 or TRGJ2. The V and J ends lost 3 bases and 11 bases, in that order; junction bases with no gene match: 13. The CDR3 contains 13 residues. In germline, CDR1 is GITISATS, CDR2 ISYDGTV (reference sequence). CDR3 amino acids: CALWEPTNYQKLF. DNA for the CDR3: TGTGCCTTGTGGGAGCCTACCAACTATCAGAAACTCTTT.

This clone was detected only a few times. The rearrangement joins TRGV2 to TRGJ1 or TRGJ2. The CDR3 is 15 amino acids. Looked up from germline, CDR1 is EGSNGY and CDR2 is YDSYNSKV. V lost 0 bases and J lost 0; bases outside the gene matches: 5. The CDR3 nucleotides read TGTGCCACCTGGGACGGGCCTCGGAATTATTATAAGAAACTCTTT. Translation: CATWDGPRNYYKKLF.

There are a few counts of this clone. The V call is TRGV9, the J call TRGJP. The J gene, absent from TCRdb, was called here by matching the DNA to germline. Germline values: CDR1 GITISATS, CDR2 ISYDGTV (reference sequence). This CDR3 is 18 amino acids long. The trim removed 3 bases at V and 1 base at J, leaving 6 bases unmatched. Here the CDR3 reads CALWESQGQELGKKIKVF. In nucleotides, the CDR3 is TGTGCCTTGTGGGAGTCCCAGGGGCAAGAGTTGGGCAAAAAAATCAAGGTATTT.

Comments on this clone: The germline gene is not matched at one end of the junction; a read error may be the cause. The chain uses TRGV9 and TRGJP. No J gene was available from TCRdb, and it was assigned here by a germline match of the DNA. In germline, CDR1 is GITISATS, CDR2 ISYDGTV (reference sequence). CDR3 length: 17 residues. CDR3 in amino acids: CALWEVSQEWGKKIKVF. DNA for the CDR3: TGTGCCTTGTGGGAGGTCAGCCAAGAGTGGGGCAAAAAAATCAAGGTATTT.

This clone was picked up a small number of times. The chain uses TRGV9 and TRGJP. The J gene, not given by TCRdb, was assigned here from a germline match of the nucleotide sequence. The germline CDR1 and CDR2 sequences are GITISATS and ISYDGTV (reference sequence). The CDR3 has 15 residues. Trimming at V came to 0 bases and at J to 10 bases, leaving 3 bases not matched to a gene. DNA for the CDR3: TGTGCCTTGTGGGAGGTGATTTTGGGCAAAAAAATCAAGGTATTT. Encoded protein: CALWEVILGKKIKVF.

The V gene was left uncalled, and the J gene is TRGJP2. This CDR3 contains 13 residues. The CDR3 DNA sequence: TGTGCCACCTGGTCAGGTAGTGATTGGATCAAGACGTTT. Protein sequence: CATWSGSDWIKTF.

On this clone itself: Other DNA sequences in this sample translate to the same CDR3. V gene TRGV9 combines with J gene TRGJP. Since TCRdb gives no J gene, matching the DNA to germline was used here to assign it. The CDR3 loop spans 17 amino acids. J lost 4 bases, V lost 1 base, and 4 bases had no gene match. CDR1 and CDR2 (germline): GITISATS, ISYDGTV (reference sequence). The CDR3 sequence is CALWEVLQELGKKIKVF. The CDR3 region has the DNA TGTGCCTTGTGGGAGGTCCTCCAAGAGTTGGGCAAAAAAATCAAGGTATTT.

This clone was seen only once. The chain has TRGV9 and TRGJP. No J gene was available from TCRdb, and it was assigned here by a germline match of the DNA. With V trimmed by 0 bases and J by 1 base, 9 bases remained unmatched. Germline V gives CDR1 GITISATS, CDR2 ISYDGTV (reference sequence). The CDR3 sequence is 20 residues long. Written as DNA, the CDR3 is TGTGCCTTGTGGGAGGTGTTAGAGTCAGGGCAAGAGTTGGGCAAAAAAATCAAGGTATTT. Encoded protein: CALWEVLESGQELGKKIKVF.

The chain recombines TRGV3 with TRGJ1 or TRGJ2. Because TCRdb records no J gene, it was assigned here through a match of the DNA to germline. The germline gives CDR1 VTNTFY, CDR2 YDVSTARD (reference sequence). Trimming took 3 bases from V and 1 from J; bases not matched to a gene: 6. The CDR3 runs 14 residues. CDR3 residues: CATWDVQNYYKKLF. The CDR3 DNA is TGTGCCACCTGGGACGTACAAAATTATTATAAGAAACTCTTT.

This clone was observed a few times. A much larger clone lies a single base off, so this may be a read error. This rearrangement joins TRGV9 to TRGJP. Here the J gene came from matching the DNA to germline, since TCRdb omits it. Germline assignment: CDR1 GITISATS and CDR2 ISYDGTV (reference sequence). The CDR3 consists of 15 residues. The CDR3 DNA follows: TGTGCCTTGTGGGAAAAAGAGTTGGGCAAAAAAAACAAGGTATTT. Translated: CALWEKELGKKNKVF.

The chain links TRGV9 to TRGJ1 or TRGJ2. The junction had 3 bases not matched to a gene; V was cut back by 3 bases and J by 10 bases. This CDR3 is built from 10 residues. CDR1 is GITISATS and CDR2 is ISYDGTV in the germline V gene (reference sequence). CDR3 amino acids: CALWEKKKLF. For the CDR3, the DNA is TGTGCCTTGTGGGAGAAGAAGAAACTCTTT.

This clone is labeled as hyperexpanded. This sequence joins TRGV9 and TRGJ1 or TRGJ2. V shed 5 bases, J shed 3 bases, and the junction held 1 base outside the gene matches. CDR3 length: 11 amino acids. CDR1 GITISATS and CDR2 ISYDGTV come from the germline V gene (reference sequence). CDR3 bases: TGTGCCTTGTGGGCTTATTATAAGAAACTCTTT. It is translated as CALWAYYKKLF.

The V and J genes are TRGV4 and TRGJ1 or TRGJ2. Since TCRdb gives no J gene, matching the DNA to germline was used here to assign it. The CDR3 spans 12 residues. Looked up from germline, CDR1 is EGSTGY and CDR2 is YDSYTSSV. V lost 4 bases, J lost 9 bases, and 9 bases stayed unmatched. CDR3 DNA sequence: TGTGCCACCTGGGAAGCATTGAGTAAGAAACTCTTT. Encoded protein: CATWEALSKKLF.

This chain uses TRGV8 with TRGJP2. TCRdb does not report a J gene; here it was assigned by matching the DNA to germline references. V shed 2 bases, J shed 2 bases, and the junction held 2 bases outside the gene matches. In germline, CDR1 is VENAVY, CDR2 YDSYNSRV. This CDR3 has 14 residues. This CDR3 is CATWDTSSDWIKTF. The CDR3 nucleotides read TGTGCCACCTGGGATACCAGTAGTGATTGGATCAAGACGTTT.

The V call is TRGV9, the J call TRGJP. As TCRdb names no J gene, one was assigned here on the basis of a DNA match to germline. The CDR3 is made up of 17 amino acids. The V segment lost 0 bases and the J segment 6 bases; nucleotides outside the gene matches: 5. Germline assignment: CDR1 GITISATS and CDR2 ISYDGTV (reference sequence). DNA for the CDR3: TGTGCCTTGTGGGAGGTGCAAGGAGAGTTGGGCAAAAAAATCAAGGTATTT. It codes for CALWEVQGELGKKIKVF.

This chain joins TRGV4 and TRGJ1 or TRGJ2. CDR3 length: 12 residues. With V trimmed by 6 bases and J by 3 bases, 5 bases remained unmatched. Germline CDR1 reads EGSTGY; CDR2 reads YDSYTSSV. CDR3 residues: CATWIRYYKKLF. The CDR3, as DNA: TGTGCCACCTGGATCCGTTATTATAAGAAACTCTTT.

On this clone: Different DNA sequences within this sample yield the same CDR3. With the J gene uncalled, the V gene is TRGV9. The CDR3 totals 15 residues. The germline CDR1 and CDR2 sequences are GITISATS and ISYDGTV (reference sequence). This chain's CDR3 is CALWDEELGKKIKVF. The CDR3 DNA follows: TGTGCCTTGTGGGATGAAGAGTTGGGCAAAAAAATCAAGGTCTTT.

This clone was counted a few times. This sequence joins TRGV8 and TRGJ1 or TRGJ2. Per the germline V gene, CDR1 is VENAVY and CDR2 is YDSYNSRV. CDR3 length equals 10 residues. V trimming: 5 bases; J trimming: 7 bases; junction bases outside the gene matches: 2. The CDR3 nucleotides are TGTGCCACCTGGGGGTATAAGAAACTCTTT. Protein sequence: CATWGYKKLF.